This T cell receptor (beta chain) was identified during a study of metastatic and nonmetastatic thyroid tumors. The V end lost 2 bases, the J end lost 4 bases, and 16 bases lay between the germline ends. The germline gives CDR1 DFQATT, CDR2 SNEGSKA (reference sequence). The CDR3 is 15 residues long. TCRdb re-analyzed the PCR reads using MiXCR. The table includes approximately 30,000 clones, around 3.5% detected once. No treatment had been given to any patient before thyroid surgery. The V call is TRBV20-1, the J call TRBJ2-3; maybe TRBD1 (7 bases). Input material: blood. The TCR comes from a male donor with papillary thyroid cancer or a benign thyroid nodule (not recorded which). Some clones in this sample may be carry-over from other donors' samples. The CDR3 is CSARLQGSGADTQYF. The CDR3, as DNA: TGCAGTGCTAGACTACAGGGGTCGGGGGCAGATACGCAGTATTTT.